Listed below are T cell receptor beta chains from one sample, sequenced in a study of molecular identifiers for immune sequencing clone quantification. TCRdb fed the PCR reads into MiXCR, producing one record per CDR3 protein. The sample records 40,000 to 65,000 distinct CDR3 sequences, roughly 36% being singletons. The sample comprised naive CD8+ T cells from blood, with Jurkat cell RNA spiked in. Source of these receptors: a human donor in good health. Some libraries in this study had Jurkat cell RNA spiked in. Each CDR3 is given with its conserved first and last residue. A D gene is named only where the DNA matches it firmly. Rows may omit the clone size; those that give it use once, few, many or a size class.

TRBJ2-3	TRBV28	many	-	CASSRAQSLTDTQYF	TGTGCCAGCAGTCGTGCTCAAAGTCTCACAGATACGCAGTATTTT
TRBJ2-2	TRBV7-6	-	TRBD1	CASSWDRDLDTGELLF	TGTGCCAGCAGCTGGGACAGGGATTTGGACACCGGGGAGCTGTTATTT
TRBJ2-4	TRBV5-4	many	TRBD1	CASSFGDRGFSLENIQYF	TGTGCCAGCAGCTTCGGTGACAGGGGATTTTCTCTCGAAAACATTCAGTACTTC
TRBJ2-1	TRBV20-1	few	TRBD2	CSARGGGFISYNEQFF	TGCAGTGCTCGAGGCGGGGGTTTTATCTCCTACAATGAGCAGTTCTTC
TRBJ2-7	TRBV29-1	-	-	CSVAVDSSYEQYF	TGCAGCGTTGCTGTTGACAGCTCCTACGAGCAGTACTTC
TRBJ2-3	TRBV27	-	TRBD2	CASSFRLAADTQYF	TGTGCCTCGTCCTTTCGACTAGCTGCAGATACGCAGTATTTT
TRBJ2-1	TRBV7-2	-	-	CASCSLGGF	TGTGCCAGCTGCTCCCTCGGGGGCTTC
TRBJ1-1	TRBV20-1	-	-	CSARDQGKGYTEACF	TGCAGTGCTAGAGATCAAGGGAAGGGTTACACTGAAGCTTGCTTT
TRBJ1-2	TRBV29-1	medium-sized	-	CSVESEDAYYGYTF	TGCAGCGTTGAATCGGAGGATGCCTACTATGGCTACACCTTC
TRBJ2-4	TRBV7-9	many	TRBD2	CASSSAGDLLAKNIQYF	TGTGCCAGCAGCTCAGCGGGAGATTTATTAGCCAAAAACATTCAGTACTTC
TRBJ2-7	TRBV20-1	few	-	CSASAGASYEQYF	TGCAGTGCTAGTGCGGGGGCTTCCTACGAGCAGTACTTC
TRBJ1-4	TRBV20-1	many	-	CSASYPAANEKLFF	TGCAGTGCTAGTTACCCAGCAGCTAATGAAAAACTGTTTTTT
TRBJ2-2	TRBV28	-	-	CASSPASENTGELFF	TGTGCCAGCAGCCCGGCTAGCGAGAACACCGGGGAGCTGTTTTTT
TRBJ2-1	TRBV11-2	many	-	CASSQDSPYEQFF	TGTGCCAGCAGCCAGGACAGCCCCTATGAGCAGTTCTTC
TRBJ2-5	TRBV14	many	TRBD1	CASSRDRAQETQYF	TGTGCCAGCAGCCGGGACAGGGCGCAAGAGACCCAGTACTTC
TRBJ1-1	TRBV12-3/TRBV12-4	-	-	CASSSPGNTEAFF	TGTGCCAGCAGTTCCCCCGGAAACACTGAAGCTTTCTTT
TRBJ2-3	TRBV12-3/TRBV12-4	many	-	CASSLALVRRTDTQYF	TGTGCCAGCAGTTTAGCGCTAGTCAGACGCACAGATACGCAGTATTTT
TRBJ1-2	TRBV3-1	-	-	CASSQGRRGSTYGYTF	TGTGCCAGCAGCCAAGGTCGAAGAGGATCTACCTATGGCTACACCTTC
TRBJ2-7	TRBV5-6	few	-	CASSPGASRIYEQYF	TGTGCCAGCAGCCCGGGGGCTAGCAGAATCTACGAGCAGTACTTC
TRBJ2-1	TRBV27	-	-	CASSNGVSSYNEQFF	TGTGCCAGCAGTAACGGGGTAAGCTCCTACAATGAGCAGTTCTTC
TRBJ2-1	TRBV27	-	TRBD2	CASSSAGAYNEQFF	TGTGCCAGCAGTTCCGCGGGAGCTTACAATGAGCAGTTCTTC
TRBJ2-2	TRBV19	-	-	CASSILEIGELFF	TGTGCCAGTAGTATACTGGAGATCGGGGAGCTGTTTTTT
TRBJ1-5	TRBV20-1	once	TRBD1	CSARRSSRGLQPRHF	TGCAGTGCTAGACGTTCTTCCAGGGGGCTTCAGCCCCGGCATTTT
TRBJ1-2	TRBV28	many	-	CASSPDGNYGYTF	TGTGCCAGCAGTCCGGACGGTAACTATGGCTACACCTTC
TRBJ1-5	TRBV6-2/TRBV6-3	many	TRBD1	CASSRITGTGQPQHF	TGTGCCAGCAGTCGAATTACAGGGACAGGGCAGCCCCAGCATTTT
TRBJ2-2	TRBV3-1	-	TRBD2	CASSQDRGRAAGELYF	TGTGCCAGCAGCCAAGATCGGGGGAGGGCCGCCGGGGAGCTGTATTTT
TRBJ2-7	TRBV12-3/TRBV12-4	-	-	CASTVWQEFYEQYF	TGTGCCAGCACCGTGTGGCAGGAATTCTACGAGCAGTACTTC
TRBJ2-7	TRBV20-1	-	-	CSAPTRGRSYEQYF	TGCAGTGCTCCCACCCGGGGTCGCTCCTACGAGCAGTACTTC
TRBJ2-5	TRBV11-2	many	TRBD1	CASSLGQGQETQYF	TGTGCCAGCAGCTTAGGACAGGGCCAAGAGACCCAGTACTTC
TRBJ2-7	TRBV20-1	-	TRBD2	CSARGPGTSGIEQYF	TGCAGTGCTAGAGGACCCGGGACTAGCGGGATCGAGCAGTACTTC
TRBJ2-3	TRBV4-1	-	-	CASSQDLGPGLSTDSQYF	TGCGCCAGCAGCCAAGATCTCGGCCCGGGACTTAGCACAGATTCGCAGTATTTT
TRBJ2-3	TRBV12-3/TRBV12-4	many	-	CASSLSSGPTQYF	TGTGCCAGCAGTTTGAGTTCCGGACCTACGCAGTATTTT
TRBJ2-7	TRBV29-1	-	-	CSVTTYSYEQYF	TGCAGCGTTACGACATACTCCTACGAGCAGTACTTC
TRBJ2-7	TRBV2	few	-	CASSAGTHYEQYF	TGTGCCAGCAGCGCCGGGACTCACTACGAGCAGTACTTC
TRBJ2-7	TRBV27	-	-	CASSPDILSEQYF	TGTGCCAGCAGTCCAGATATCCTCTCCGAGCAGTACTTC
TRBJ2-1	TRBV28	many	-	CASSFGEQFF	TGTGCCAGCAGTTTCGGTGAGCAGTTCTTC
TRBJ1-1	TRBV4-1	-	-	CASSQGLGTEAFF	TGCGCCAGCAGCCAAGGTTTGGGAACTGAAGCTTTCTTT
TRBJ1-5	TRBV27	-	-	CASSLRGGSWNQPQHF	TGTGCCAGCAGTTTAAGGGGCGGGAGCTGGAATCAGCCCCAGCATTTT
TRBJ1-4	TRBV5-6	once	-	CASSLEGKLLF	TGTGCCAGCAGCTTAGAAGGAAAACTGCTTTTT
TRBJ2-3	TRBV7-8	-	TRBD1	CASSRGPDTQYF	TGTGCCAGCAGCAGGGGGCCAGATACGCAGTATTTT
TRBJ2-3	TRBV12-3/TRBV12-4	many	TRBD2	CASRRGGSTDTQYF	TGTGCCAGCAGGAGAGGCGGGAGTACAGATACGCAGTATTTT
TRBJ2-5	TRBV28	few	TRBD1	CASSMLGDSSIQETQYF	TGTGCCAGCAGCATGTTGGGGGACAGCTCTATTCAAGAGACCCAGTACTTC
TRBJ2-5	TRBV6-5	-	-	CASQGLLQETQYF	TGTGCCAGCCAGGGACTCCTTCAAGAGACCCAGTACTTC
TRBJ2-7	TRBV4-3	-	-	CASSQAGGSFEQYF	TGCGCCAGCAGCCAAGCGGGTGGATCGTTCGAGCAGTACTTC
TRBJ1-5	TRBV7-9	-	TRBD1	CASSKGSGTGGNQPQQF	TGTGCCAGCAGCAAAGGCTCCGGGACAGGGGGCAATCAGCCCCAGCAATTT
TRBJ1-1	TRBV7-2	-	-	CASSLGGDTEAFF	TGTGCCAGCAGCTTAGGGGGGGACACTGAAGCTTTCTTT
TRBJ2-5	TRBV21-1	-	-	CASRPGRGRKEPQYF	TGTGCCAGCAGACCCGGACGGGGAAGGAAAGAGCCCCAGTACTTC
TRBJ2-7	TRBV28	few	TRBD2	CASRGGGSPYEQYF	TGTGCCTCGCGGGGGGGCGGGAGTCCCTACGAGCAGTACTTC
TRBJ2-3	TRBV7-9	-	-	CASSQTATDTQYF	TGTGCCAGCAGCCAGACAGCCACAGATACGCAGTATTTT
TRBJ2-7	TRBV28	few	-	CASSASSDGYEQYF	TGTGCCAGCAGTGCCAGTTCGGACGGCTACGAGCAGTACTTC
TRBJ2-7	TRBV11-3	few	TRBD1	CASSYNTGDEYEQYF	TGTGCCAGCAGCTATAACACAGGGGACGAGTACGAGCAGTACTTC
TRBJ1-5	TRBV12-3/TRBV12-4	-	-	CASRQYSNQPQHF	TGTGCCAGCAGACAGTATAGCAATCAGCCCCAGCATTTT
TRBJ1-1	TRBV5-4	many	-	CASSLISMNTEAFF	TGTGCCAGCAGCTTGATAAGTATGAACACTGAAGCTTTCTTT
TRBJ2-2	TRBV13	few	-	CASSLDTGELFF	TGTGCCAGCAGCTTAGACACCGGGGAGCTGTTTTTT
TRBJ2-2	TRBV19	many	-	CASSIFSPAGSGELFF	TGTGCCAGTAGTATTTTCTCTCCCGCTGGTTCCGGGGAGCTGTTTTTT